This T cell receptor beta chain originates from a study of T cells in Graves' hyperthyroidism and ophthalmopathy. The germline V gene encodes CDR1 MNHNS and CDR2 SASEGT. Trimming left V 6 bases short and J 4 bases short, with 13 bases between. CDR3 length: 14 residues. Amplified TCR beta CDR3 regions derived from RNA transcripts. TCR CDR3 regions were first amplified by RT-PCR with HTBI primers. TCRdb redid the calling of the multiplex PCR reads with MiXCR, one entry per CDR3 protein. The sample yields about 420,000 distinct CDR3 sequences, roughly 15% seen once. Patients aged 18 to 65 with hyperthyroidism were newly diagnosed, with duration under 2 months. The study left out patients who had uncontrolled infection, other autoimmune disease, pregnancy or lactation.

The J gene is TRBJ2-4, the V gene TRBV6-1; maybe TRBD1 (6 bases). This TCR came from a woman aged 18-30 years with Graves' hyperthyroidism. Sequenced input: blood. The CDR3 sequence is CASSPGHSKNIQYF. The CDR3 DNA follows: TGTGCCAGCAGCCCGGGACACAGTAAAAACATTCAGTACTTC.